The clone carrying this TCR beta chain was recorded many times. What it binds is not known. The data belong to a study of T cells in Graves' hyperthyroidism and ophthalmopathy. Turning to the study itself: Prior to any treatment, at the point of initial diagnosis, peripheral blood was collected. Broader study findings: Most clonotypes that expanded in the thyroid above 0.001 also showed up in blood.

The CDR3 contains 15 residues. Trimming at V came to 4 bases and at J to 6 bases, leaving 6 bases not matched to a gene. Germline lookup yields CDR1 MNHNY and CDR2 SVGAGI (reference sequence). Graves' hyperthyroidism was deemed stable given no ophthalmopathy progression within 18 months. Exclusion criteria comprised uncontrolled infection, other autoimmune disease, pregnancy or lactation. RNA transcripts provided the source from which TCR beta CDR3 regions were amplified. TCR CDR3 regions were first amplified by RT-PCR with HTBI primers. TCRdb reprocessed the multiplex PCR reads with MiXCR, giving one entry per CDR3 protein. This sample has around 430,000 distinct CDR3 sequences, with 15% found just once.

The specimen was blood. The rearrangement uses TRBV6-6 and TRBJ2-3; 11 bases fit TRBD1. The clonotype comes from a woman aged 25 to 39 with Graves' hyperthyroidism. The CDR3 nucleotides read TGTGCCAGCAGTTCCGGGACAGGGGGAACCGATACGCAGTATTTT. Its translation: CASSSGTGGTDTQYF.